The TCR beta chain under discussion was sequenced for a study of cytomegalovirus exposure and HLA in healthy donors. Turning to the study itself: Sequencing of about 200 million T cells in an earlier analysis found some 100 million unique TCR beta sequences. Findings and limits, study-wide: As a later analysis showed, a missense DCLRE1C variant was linked to trimming of TCR beta V- and J-genes. Published work reported that the classifier diagnosed cytomegalovirus status with high specificity and sensitivity.

The PCR had 60 Vbeta and 13 Jbeta primers. Authors' analysis steps: A later analysis tallied about 80 million unique TCR beta chains, 8.5 million to 11 million of them shared. Using immunoSEQ multiplex PCR, the repertoire was profiled, and TCRdb retains in-frame clones only, with some absent. V and J calls and clone size are copied from that table; D and trimming were computed from the DNA. The repertoire holds roughly 110,000 clones, with approximately 70% as singletons. To note about this clone: The antigen is unknown.

The CDR3 runs 12 residues. Germline V gene sequence: CDR1 SGHNT, CDR2 YENEEA. V lost 5 bases and J 6 bases, leaving 10 bases between the germline ends. This clonotype was sampled from a man aged 30 to 39 in good health and CMV-seropositive. The chain combines TRBV11-3 with TRBJ1-1; D is unclear. Sequencing input: PBMCs. CDR3 amino acids: CASSPYTSEAFF. CDR3 nucleotide sequence: TGTGCCAGCAGCCCATACACCTCTGAAGCTTTCTTT. Full variable domain (outside the CDR3, taken from reference TRBV11-3 and TRBJ1-1): EAGVVQSPRYKIIEKKQPVAFWCNPISGHNTLYWYLQNLGQGPELLIRYENEEAVDDSQLPKDRFSAERLKGVDSTLKIQPAELGDSAVYLCASSPYTSEAFFGQGTRLTVV.